The 29 T cell receptor beta chains below come from one sample, sequenced in a study of T cell responses to AZD1222 COVID-19 vaccine (dated by TCRdb to the early 2020s). Read against the paper, the sample's time point label means: baseline before first vaccination. The receptor library was made with the immunoSEQ multiplex PCR assay. TCRdb carries this immuneACCESS record with in-frame sequences only. Its versions omit some clonotypes, under half of them owing to an unresolved V gene in the studies checked, with the rest unexplained. A total of around 100,000 clones appear in this sample, roughly nine tenths of them only once. 45% to 50% of the sample is held by the ten biggest clonotypes. The specimen comprised peripheral blood, sampled on day 0 of AZD1222 vaccination. These receptors all stem from an adult in good health.

The chain is built from TRBV11-2 and TRBJ1-1, with a weak D call TRBD1 (6 bases). CDR1 and CDR2 (germline): SGHAT, FQNNGV. V was cut by 6 bases and J by 1 base, with 18 bases left in between. The CDR3 contains 16 residues. This CDR3 reads CASSEGRGRGNTEAFF. The CDR3 bases are TGTGCCAGCAGTGAGGGGAGGGGCAGGGGGAACACTGAAGCTTTCTTT.

The chain couples TRBV7-9 to TRBJ2-7, with unresolved D. The CDR3 consists of 12 residues. V shed 2 bases and J shed 4 bases, with 6 bases lying between them. The germline V gene encodes CDR1 SEHNR and CDR2 FQNEAQ (reference sequence). CDR3 bases: TGTGCCAGCAGCTTATTGGGATACGAGCAGTACTTC. Translated, it gives CASSLLGYEQYF. Full variable domain (remainder filled in from reference TRBV7-9 and TRBJ2-7): DTGVSQNPRHKITKRGQNVTFRCDPISEHNRLYWYRQTLGQGPEFLTYFQNEAQLEKSRLLSDRFSAERPKGSFSTLEIQRTEQGDSAMYLCASSLLGYEQYFGPGTRLTVT.

CDR3 residues: CASSREGRDNEQFF. The CDR3 DNA reads as TGTGCCAGCAGCAGGGAGGGCCGGGACAATGAGCAGTTCTTC. The chain uses TRBV7-2 and TRBJ2-1; the match to TRBD2 covers 7 bases. The CDR3 contains 14 residues. CDR1 is SGHTA, CDR2 FQGNSA, per germline. V was pared by 5 bases and J by 5 bases, with 6 bases of the junction left unmatched. The variable domain in full, completed from reference TRBV7-2 and TRBJ2-1, reads GAGVSQSPSNKVTEKGKDVELRCDPISGHTALYWYRQSLGQGLEFLIYFQGNSAPDKSGLPSDRFSAERTGGSVSTLTIQRTQQEDSAVYLCASSREGRDNEQFFGPGTRLTVL.

CDR3 in DNA: TGTGCCAGTAATCCGGCAGGGACCTACAATGAGCAGTTCTTC. Translated, it gives CASNPAGTYNEQFF. The chain links TRBV19 to TRBJ2-1; TRBD1 is a possible D gene (5 bases). The CDR3 runs 14 residues. V lost 7 bases and J lost 2, with 12 bases in between. Germline CDR1 reads LNHDA; CDR2 reads SQIVND (reference sequence).

The genes are TRBV12-3 or TRBV12-4 and TRBJ1-2; D uncertain. Trimming pared 4 bases from V and 10 bases from J, leaving 10 bases between. The CDR3 runs to 11 residues. CDR3 protein: CASSSRTHYTF. The CDR3 nucleotides are TGTGCCAGCAGTTCACGTACCCACTACACCTTC.

The J gene is TRBJ1-4, the V gene TRBV3-1 (or the pseudogene TRBV3-2); TRBD1 aligns across 8 bases. The V segment lost 5 bases and the J segment 14 bases; nucleotides outside the gene matches: 10. The germline CDR1 and CDR2 sequences are LGHDT and YNNKEL (reference sequence). This CDR3 region has 13 residues. This CDR3 reads CASSSGQGALLFF. The CDR3 region has the DNA TGTGCCAGCAGCTCTGGGCAGGGGGCCCTCCTGTTTTTT.

The chain recombines TRBV7-3 with TRBJ2-2; 8 bases are shared with TRBD1. The V gene's germline CDR1 is SGHTA and CDR2 FQGTGA. The CDR3 has 17 residues. Losses at the gene ends were 5 bases for V and 1 base for J; bases not matched to a gene: 9. The CDR3 loop is CASSPRWGTGNTGELFF. The CDR3 DNA reads as TGTGCCAGCAGCCCACGATGGGGGACAGGGAACACCGGGGAGCTGTTTTTT. The whole variable domain, remainder taken from reference TRBV7-3 and TRBJ2-2, is GAGVSQTPSNKVTEKGKYVELRCDPISGHTALYWYRQSLGQGPEFLIYFQGTGAADDSGLPNDRFFAVRPEGSVSTLKIQRTERGDSAVYLCASSPRWGTGNTGELFFGEGSRLTVL.

The table lists this clone with a count of one. V and J are TRBV3-1 (or the pseudogene TRBV3-2) and TRBJ2-7, with TRBD2 as a possible D gene (6 bases). Germline V gene lookup returns CDR1 LGHDT and CDR2 YNNKEL (reference sequence). CDR3 length: 14 amino acids. Trimming removed 2 bases at V and 7 bases at J, with 15 bases between. The CDR3 nucleotides read TGTGCCAGCAGCCAATTTATTCTTGCGGGGGAGCAGTACTTC. Translated, it gives CASSQFILAGEQYF.

V gene TRBV28 combines with J gene TRBJ2-7; 11 positions agree with TRBD1. This CDR3 comprises 18 residues. Losses at the gene ends were 2 bases for V and 5 bases for J; bases not matched to a gene: 14. Germline V gene lookup returns CDR1 MDHEN and CDR2 SYDVKM. CDR3 amino acids: CASSLIVGGTGGTHEQYF. CDR3 bases: TGTGCCAGCAGTTTAATCGTGGGGGGGACAGGGGGAACTCACGAGCAGTACTTC.

The gene calls are TRBV5-1 and TRBJ2-1, with TRBD2 identical over 13 bases. V trimming: 0 bases; J trimming: 8 bases; junction bases outside the gene matches: 5. CDR3 length: 16 residues. Germline V gene lookup returns CDR1 SGHRS and CDR2 YFSETQ. Here the CDR3 reads CASSLGRTSGSDEQFF. The CDR3 DNA is TGCGCCAGCAGCTTGGGGCGGACTAGCGGGAGCGATGAGCAGTTCTTC.

This chain links TRBV28 with TRBJ2-1; D might be TRBD1 (6 bases). CDR3 length: 14 residues. The germline V and J ends were trimmed by 6 bases and 9 bases, with 18 bases remaining between them. Germline CDR1 reads MDHEN; CDR2 reads SYDVKM. Written as DNA, the CDR3 is TGTGCCAGCAGCCGAAGTACAGGGTTTGGTGAGCAGTTCTTC. This translates into CASSRSTGFGEQFF. The variable domain in full, completed from reference TRBV28 and TRBJ2-1, reads DVKVTQSSRYLVKRTGEKVFLECVQDMDHENMFWYRQDPGLGLRLIYFSYDVKMKEKGDIPEGYSVSREKKERFSLILESASTNQTSMYLCASSRSTGFGEQFFGPGTRLTVL.

The table lists this clone with a count of one. V and J are TRBV23-1 and TRBJ2-7; the D gene is possibly TRBD1 (5 bases). TRBV23-1 is placed among ORFs of uncertain function. The CDR3 sequence is 15 residues long. Trimming shortened V by 4 bases and J by 2 bases, and 15 bases separated the two germline ends. The CDR3 DNA is TGCGCCAGCAGTCCCGTGATGGGGCTTACCTACGAGCAGTACTTC. Its translation is CASSPVMGLTYEQYF.

V gene TRBV7-2 combines with J gene TRBJ1-2; TRBD1 aligns across 10 bases. Trimming removed 1 base from V and 6 bases from J; junction bases left unmatched: 5. The length of the CDR3 is 15 residues. Germline V gene data show CDR1 as SGHTA and CDR2 as FQGNSA. The CDR3 region is CASSLGTGGLNGYTF. CDR3 nucleotides: TGTGCCAGCAGCTTAGGGACAGGGGGTTTAAATGGCTACACCTTC.

V is TRBV28 and J is TRBJ1-1; no clear D. This CDR3 is built from 12 residues. The V gene lost 5 bases and the J gene lost 7 bases, with 11 bases spanning the gap. The germline CDR1 and CDR2 sequences are MDHEN and SYDVKM. The CDR3 nucleotides read TGTGCCAGCAGTGTACCTCGGAATGAAGCTTTCTTT. This gives the protein CASSVPRNEAFF.

The J gene is TRBJ1-2, the V gene TRBV4-3; D is ambiguous. The CDR3 length is 13 residues. The V gene lost 0 bases and the J gene lost 5 bases, with 7 bases spanning the gap. CDR1 and CDR2 from the germline V gene are LGHNA and YSLEER. CDR3 sequence reads: CASSQDRGYGYTF. The CDR3 nucleotides are TGCGCCAGCAGCCAAGATCGTGGGTATGGCTACACCTTC.

The genes are TRBV3-1 (or the pseudogene TRBV3-2) and TRBJ2-2, with D hard to call. The CDR3 covers 12 residues. In germline, CDR1 is LGHDT, CDR2 YNNKEL (reference sequence). V was trimmed by 1 base and J by 8 bases, leaving 5 bases between them. CDR3 coding DNA: TGTGCCAGCAGCCAAGTCCTTGGGGAGCTGTTTTTT. Its translation is CASSQVLGELFF.

The chain has TRBV6-5 and TRBJ1-3; 9 bases align to TRBD1. Losses at the gene ends were 2 bases for V and 7 bases for J; bases not matched to a gene: 3. This CDR3 spans 14 amino acids. Germline CDR1 MNHEY, CDR2 SVGAGI. The chain's CDR3 is CASSYDGQGNTIYF. The CDR3 DNA follows: TGTGCCAGCAGTTACGATGGACAGGGGAACACCATATATTTT.

The chain recombines TRBV11-2 with TRBJ2-7, with 9 bases that match TRBD2. Germline loops: CDR1 SGHAT, CDR2 FQNNGV. The CDR3 runs to 14 residues. V lost 5 bases to trimming and J lost 7 bases; unmatched junction nucleotides: 9. This CDR3 is CASSTGTSPGEQYF. The CDR3 nucleotides are TGTGCCAGCAGCACGGGGACTAGCCCGGGGGAGCAGTACTTC.

This clone appeared once. The V and J genes are TRBV9 and TRBJ2-2; the match to TRBD2 covers 12 bases. The CDR3 spans 16 residues. Unmatched junction bases numbered 5, after V lost 2 bases and J lost 6 bases. Germline CDR1 is SGDLS and CDR2 is YYNGEE. CDR3: CASSVPSGRASGELFF. DNA of the CDR3: TGTGCCAGCAGCGTCCCTAGCGGGAGGGCCTCCGGGGAGCTGTTTTTT.

The genes are TRBV4-2 and TRBJ1-5; no firm D call. The length of the CDR3 is 13 residues. V lost 1 base to trimming and J lost 3 bases, with 4 bases between them. The germline CDR1 and CDR2 sequences are LGHNA and YNFKEQ. The CDR3: CASSQGPNQPQHF. The CDR3 DNA reads as TGTGCCAGCAGCCAAGGTCCCAATCAGCCCCAGCATTTT.

The CDR3, as DNA: TGTGCCAGCTCCCCTGGTGGGTTCTACGAGCAGTACTTC. Residues: CASSPGGFYEQYF. The V call is TRBV18, the J call TRBJ2-7; D is unresolved. Germline V gene lookup returns CDR1 KGHSH and CDR2 LQKENI. The CDR3 has 13 residues. V lost 6 bases to trimming and J lost 3 bases, with 12 bases between them.

This sequence joins TRBV6-1 and TRBJ2-7; D is possibly TRBD1 (5 bases). The CDR3 loop spans 20 amino acids. Germline V gene data show CDR1 as MNHNS and CDR2 as SASEGT. V was pared by 0 bases and J by 0 bases, with 24 bases between. The CDR3 DNA reads TGTGCCAGCAGTGAAGCGATTTCGGAGTTGGGGCCAGAAGGCTCCTACGAGCAGTACTTC. The encoded protein is CASSEAISELGPEGSYEQYF.

The chain is built from TRBV18 and TRBJ1-5; D not resolved. The CDR3 is 15 residues long. Germline V lookup: CDR1 KGHSH, CDR2 LQKENI. V gave up 3 bases and J gave up 6 bases, with 15 bases separating them. The chain's CDR3 is CASSPRPDLAQPQHF. In DNA, the CDR3 is TGTGCCAGCTCACCTCGGCCAGATTTAGCTCAGCCCCAGCATTTT.

This CDR3 reads CASSYRGSSYNEQFF. In nucleotides, the CDR3 is TGTGCCAGCAGTTACAGGGGGAGCTCCTACAATGAGCAGTTCTTC. The chain joins TRBV6-5 to TRBJ2-1, with D maybe TRBD1 (6 bases). Trimming pared 2 bases from V and 0 bases from J, leaving 8 bases between. Germline CDR1 is MNHEY and CDR2 is SVGAGI. The CDR3 consists of 15 residues.

The V call is TRBV3-1 (or the pseudogene TRBV3-2), the J call TRBJ2-7; D remains ambiguous. With 0 bases removed from V and 6 bases from J, the gap between germline ends came to 12 bases. Germline-derived CDR1 and CDR2 are LGHDT and YNNKEL (reference sequence). This CDR3 is built from 14 residues. The CDR3 DNA sequence: TGTGCCAGCAGCCAAGATACAGCGTCTACCGAGCAGTACTTC. It encodes CASSQDTASTEQYF.

V gene TRBV11-2 combines with J gene TRBJ1-1; 7 bases align to TRBD1. The CDR3 runs to 12 residues. Trimming cost V 5 bases and J 5 bases; bases outside gene matches: 2. CDR1 and CDR2 from the germline V gene are SGHAT and FQNNGV. CDR3 sequence reads: CASSPQGTEAFF. CDR3 DNA sequence: TGTGCCAGCAGCCCACAGGGGACTGAAGCTTTCTTT.

V gene TRBV10-3 combines with J gene TRBJ2-5, with 8 bases matching TRBD1. The CDR3 contains 14 residues. Germline values: CDR1 ENHRY, CDR2 SYGVKD. V was pared by 4 bases and J by 3 bases, with 4 bases of the junction left unmatched. The CDR3 region is CAISAGGGEETQYF. The CDR3, as DNA: TGTGCCATCAGTGCAGGGGGCGGAGAAGAGACCCAGTACTTC.

This rearrangement joins TRBV5-4 to TRBJ2-2; D unresolved. This CDR3 contains 16 residues. CDR1 SGHNT and CDR2 YYREEE come from the germline V gene (reference sequence). Trimming took off 4 bases at V and 1 base at J, with 14 bases between the two ends. CDR3 region: CASSPAQVGNTGELFF. In DNA form, the CDR3 reads TGTGCCAGCAGCCCGGCCCAGGTGGGGAACACCGGGGAGCTGTTTTTT.

The DNA of the CDR3 is TGTGCCAGCAGTTCCAACGCCGGGGCCGGGACTGGGAATGAGCAGTTCTTC. Translation: CASSSNAGAGTGNEQFF. The genes are TRBV28 and TRBJ2-1; the D gene is possibly TRBD2 (6 bases). The V and J ends lost 4 bases and 7 bases respectively, with 23 bases between them. Germline V CDR1 and CDR2: MDHEN, SYDVKM. The CDR3 is made up of 17 amino acids.